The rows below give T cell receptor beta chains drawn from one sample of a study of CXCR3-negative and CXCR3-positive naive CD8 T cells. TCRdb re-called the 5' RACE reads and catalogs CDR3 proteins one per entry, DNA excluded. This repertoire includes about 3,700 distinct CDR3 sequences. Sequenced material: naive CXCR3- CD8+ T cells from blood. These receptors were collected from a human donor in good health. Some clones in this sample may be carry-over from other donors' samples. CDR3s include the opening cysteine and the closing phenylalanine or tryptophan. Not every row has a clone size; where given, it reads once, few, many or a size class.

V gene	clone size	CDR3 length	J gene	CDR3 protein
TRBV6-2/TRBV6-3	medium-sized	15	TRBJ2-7	CASSTPDRDGAEQYF
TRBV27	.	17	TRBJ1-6	CASRRTGQSSYNSPLHF
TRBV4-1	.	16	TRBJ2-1	CASSRRGGYRNNEQFF
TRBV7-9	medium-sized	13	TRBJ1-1	CASRPGFLTEAFF
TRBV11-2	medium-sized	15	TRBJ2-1	CASSLGIHLGNEQFF
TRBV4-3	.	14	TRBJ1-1	CASSYGTGETEAFF
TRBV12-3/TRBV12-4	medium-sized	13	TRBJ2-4	CASSPRDKNIQYF
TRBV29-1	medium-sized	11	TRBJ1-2	CSVAGDYGYTF
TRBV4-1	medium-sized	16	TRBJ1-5	CASSQDPGTPRQPQHF
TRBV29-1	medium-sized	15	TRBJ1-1	CSVEVSPRFNTEAFF
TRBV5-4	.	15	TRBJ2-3	CASSPGQGRADTQYF
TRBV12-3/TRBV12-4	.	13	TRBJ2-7	CASSSRSSYEQYF
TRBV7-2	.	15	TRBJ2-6	CASSPFGPGANVLTF
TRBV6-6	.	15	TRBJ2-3	CASSYSGLSTDTQYF
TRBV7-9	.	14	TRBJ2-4	CASSHPQTPNIQYF
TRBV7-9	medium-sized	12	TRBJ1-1	CASSEQGGEAFF
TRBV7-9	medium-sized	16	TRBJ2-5	CASSLGIGGRQETQYF
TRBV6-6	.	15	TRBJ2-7	CASSEGQGAAYEQYF
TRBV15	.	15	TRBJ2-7	CATSRDQGIPYEQYF
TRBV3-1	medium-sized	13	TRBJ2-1	CASSQDPSGKQFF
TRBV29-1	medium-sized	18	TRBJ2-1	CSVIGLAGGPSSYNEQFF
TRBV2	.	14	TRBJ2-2	CASSERPGDGELFF
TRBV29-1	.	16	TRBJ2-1	CSAQLGQRSSYNEQFF